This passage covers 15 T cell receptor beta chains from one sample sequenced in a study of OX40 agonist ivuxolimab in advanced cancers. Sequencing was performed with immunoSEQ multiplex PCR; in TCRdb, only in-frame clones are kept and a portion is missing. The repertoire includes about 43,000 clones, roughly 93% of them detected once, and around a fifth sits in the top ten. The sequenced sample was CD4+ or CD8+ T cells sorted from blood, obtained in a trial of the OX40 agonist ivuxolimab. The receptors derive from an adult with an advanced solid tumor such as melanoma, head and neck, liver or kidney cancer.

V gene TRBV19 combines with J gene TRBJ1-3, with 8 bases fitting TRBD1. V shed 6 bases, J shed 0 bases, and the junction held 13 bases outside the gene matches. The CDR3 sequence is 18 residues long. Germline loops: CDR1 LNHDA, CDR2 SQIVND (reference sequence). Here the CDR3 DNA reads TGTGCCAGTAGGGGCTCGTACCTAACAGGGGGCTCTGGAAACACCATATATTTT. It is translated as CASRGSYLTGGSGNTIYF. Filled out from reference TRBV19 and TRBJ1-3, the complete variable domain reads DGGITQSPKYLFRKEGQNVTLSCEQNLNHDAMYWYRQDPGQGLRLIYYSQIVNDFQKGDIAEGYSVSREKKESFPLTVTSAQKNPTAFYLCASRGSYLTGGSGNTIYFGEGSWLTVV.

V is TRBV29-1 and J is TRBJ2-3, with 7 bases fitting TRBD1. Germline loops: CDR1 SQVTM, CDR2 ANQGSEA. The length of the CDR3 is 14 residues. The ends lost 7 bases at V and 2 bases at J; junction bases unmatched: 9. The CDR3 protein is CSARQGFPTDTQYF. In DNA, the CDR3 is TGCAGCGCGAGACAGGGCTTCCCCACAGATACGCAGTATTTT.

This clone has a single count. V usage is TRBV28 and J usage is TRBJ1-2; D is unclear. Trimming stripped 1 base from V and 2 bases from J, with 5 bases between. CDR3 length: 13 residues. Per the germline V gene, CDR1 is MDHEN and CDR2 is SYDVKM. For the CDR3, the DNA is TGTGCCAGCAGTTTATCGGGGAACTATGGCTACACCTTC. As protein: CASSLSGNYGYTF.

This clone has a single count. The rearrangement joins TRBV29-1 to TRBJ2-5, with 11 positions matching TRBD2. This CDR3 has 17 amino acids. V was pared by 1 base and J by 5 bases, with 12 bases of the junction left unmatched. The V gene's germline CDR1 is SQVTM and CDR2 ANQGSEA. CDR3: CSVEGETTSGMMETQYF. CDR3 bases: TGCAGCGTTGAAGGTGAAACGACTAGCGGGATGATGGAGACCCAGTACTTC.

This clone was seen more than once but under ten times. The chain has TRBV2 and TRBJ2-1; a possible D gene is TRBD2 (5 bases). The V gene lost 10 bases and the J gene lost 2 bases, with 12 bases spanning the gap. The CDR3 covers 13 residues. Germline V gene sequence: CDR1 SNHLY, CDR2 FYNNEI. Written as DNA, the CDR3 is TGTGCCAAGCGAGGGAGCACCTACAATGAGCAGTTCTTC. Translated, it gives CAKRGSTYNEQFF.

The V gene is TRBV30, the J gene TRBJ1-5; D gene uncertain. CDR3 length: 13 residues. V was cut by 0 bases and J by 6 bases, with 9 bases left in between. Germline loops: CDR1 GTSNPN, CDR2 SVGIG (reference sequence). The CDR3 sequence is CAWSVNSGQPQHF. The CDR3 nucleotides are TGTGCCTGGAGTGTGAATAGCGGTCAGCCCCAGCATTTT.

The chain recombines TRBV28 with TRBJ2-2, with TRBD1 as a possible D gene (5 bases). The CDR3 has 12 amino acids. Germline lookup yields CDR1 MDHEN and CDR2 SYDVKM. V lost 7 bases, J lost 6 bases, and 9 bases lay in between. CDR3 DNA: TGTGCCAGCAACCAGGGTGCCGGGGAGCTGTTTTTT. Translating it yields CASNQGAGELFF.

The CDR3 sequence is CASGDRGETQYF. CDR3 DNA sequence: TGTGCCAGCGGTGACAGGGGAGAGACCCAGTACTTC. The chain employs TRBV27 and TRBJ2-5, with 8 bases aligning to TRBD1. The trim removed 8 bases at V and 4 bases at J, leaving 3 bases unmatched. This CDR3 has 12 amino acids. CDR1 is MNHEY, CDR2 SMNVEV, per germline (reference sequence).

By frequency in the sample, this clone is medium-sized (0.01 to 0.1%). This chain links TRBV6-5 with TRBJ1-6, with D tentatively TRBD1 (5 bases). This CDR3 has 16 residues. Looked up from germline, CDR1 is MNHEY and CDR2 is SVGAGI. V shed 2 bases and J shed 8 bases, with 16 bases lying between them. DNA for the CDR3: TGTGCCAGCAGTTACCCCCGGGACGGAGGGGATTCACCCCTCCACTTT. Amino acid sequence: CASSYPRDGGDSPLHF.

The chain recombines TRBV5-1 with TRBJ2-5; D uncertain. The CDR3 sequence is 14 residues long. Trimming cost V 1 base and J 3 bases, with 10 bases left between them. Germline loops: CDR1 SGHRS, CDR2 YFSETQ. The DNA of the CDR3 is TGCGCCAGCAGCTTGCTGGGCAGCAAAGAGACCCAGTACTTC. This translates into CASSLLGSKETQYF.

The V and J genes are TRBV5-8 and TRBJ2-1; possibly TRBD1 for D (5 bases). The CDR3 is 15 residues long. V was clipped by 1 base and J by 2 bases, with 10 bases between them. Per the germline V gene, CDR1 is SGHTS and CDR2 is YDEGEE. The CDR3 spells CASSLIRGPYNEQFF. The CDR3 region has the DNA TGTGCCAGCAGCTTGATTAGGGGCCCCTACAATGAGCAGTTCTTC.

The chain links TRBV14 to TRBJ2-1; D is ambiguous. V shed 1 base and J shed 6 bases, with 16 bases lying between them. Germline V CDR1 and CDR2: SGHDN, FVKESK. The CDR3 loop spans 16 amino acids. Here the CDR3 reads CASSQVLTQWGNEQFF. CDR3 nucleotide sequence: TGTGCCAGCAGCCAAGTTTTGACCCAGTGGGGCAATGAGCAGTTCTTC.

CDR3 region: CASSYGAYSYEQYF. The DNA of the CDR3 is TGTGCCAGCAGTTACGGGGCATACTCCTACGAGCAGTACTTC. The rearrangement joins TRBV27 to TRBJ2-7; D assignment may be TRBD1 or TRBD2 (5 bases each). V lost 4 bases to trimming and J lost 0 bases, with 10 bases between them. This CDR3 is 14 amino acids long. Germline V gene lookup returns CDR1 MNHEY and CDR2 SMNVEV (reference sequence).

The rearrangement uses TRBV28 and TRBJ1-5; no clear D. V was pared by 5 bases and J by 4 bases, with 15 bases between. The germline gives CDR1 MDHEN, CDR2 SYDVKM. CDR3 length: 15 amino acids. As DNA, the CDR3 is TGTGCCAGCAGTCCGAAATCGGGGAGGAATCAGCCCCAGCATTTT. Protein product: CASSPKSGRNQPQHF.

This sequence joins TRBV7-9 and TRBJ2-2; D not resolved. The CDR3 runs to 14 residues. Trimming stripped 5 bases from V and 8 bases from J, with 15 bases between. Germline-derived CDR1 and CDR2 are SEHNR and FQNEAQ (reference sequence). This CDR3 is CASSPPSGGGELFF. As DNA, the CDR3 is TGTGCCAGCAGCCCGCCGTCCGGCGGTGGGGAGCTGTTTTTT.